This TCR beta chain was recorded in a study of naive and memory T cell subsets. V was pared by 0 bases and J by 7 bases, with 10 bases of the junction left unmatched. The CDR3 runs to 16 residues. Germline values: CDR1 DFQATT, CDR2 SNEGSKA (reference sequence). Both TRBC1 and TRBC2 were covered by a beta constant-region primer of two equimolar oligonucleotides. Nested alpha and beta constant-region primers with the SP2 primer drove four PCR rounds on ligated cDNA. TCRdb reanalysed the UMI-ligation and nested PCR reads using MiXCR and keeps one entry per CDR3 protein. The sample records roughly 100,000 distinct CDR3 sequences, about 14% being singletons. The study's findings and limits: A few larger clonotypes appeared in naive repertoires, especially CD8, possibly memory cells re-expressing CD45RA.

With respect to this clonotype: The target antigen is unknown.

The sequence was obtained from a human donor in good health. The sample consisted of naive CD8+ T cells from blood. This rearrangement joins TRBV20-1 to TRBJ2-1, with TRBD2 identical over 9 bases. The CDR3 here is CSARDFGGRAGNEQFF. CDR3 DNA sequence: TGCAGTGCTAGAGATTTCGGCGGGAGGGCCGGGAATGAGCAGTTCTTC.